This T cell receptor beta chain was sequenced for a study of OX40 agonist ivuxolimab in advanced cancers. Study-wide context: Ivuxolimab, which targeted the costimulatory receptor OX40 (CD134), was an agonistic, fully human IgG2 monoclonal antibody. Intravenous ivuxolimab was administered to patients every 2 weeks at six dose levels: 0.01, 0.1, 0.3, 1.5, 3 and 10 mg/kg. Among the roughly 50 dose-escalation patients, about 19 had hepatocellular carcinoma, about 15 melanoma, 9 renal cell carcinoma and 9 head and neck cancer. A male proportion of around 80% and a mean age of 60 years, ranging from about 23 to 79, were recorded for the dose-escalation cohort. Prior anti-PD-1, anti-PD-L1 or anti-CTLA-4 therapy was permitted, and 35% to 40% of dose-escalation patients had received checkpoint inhibitors. Partial responses occurred in three dose-escalation patients, of whom one had hepatocellular carcinoma and two had cutaneous melanoma. The purpose of peripheral TCRbeta sequencing was to test whether ivuxolimab changed TCR sequence diversity and led to clonal T-cell expansion. The paper describes the monotherapy dose-escalation part (N of about 57 patients) of the phase I trial of ivuxolimab. What the authors observed across the whole study: In the 0.1-3.0 mg/kg groups, partial responders were among the patients with the lowest normalized peripheral clonal expansion, particularly in CD8+ T cells. The antigen specificity of the clonally expanded peripheral T cells was not determined. After ivuxolimab, expanded clones were on average more numerous among CD8+ T cells than among CD4+ T cells. At doses of 0.1 to 3.0 mg/kg, clonal expansion of both CD4+ and CD8+ T cells in blood was seen between baseline and week 6. Low levels of normalized T-cell clonal expansion were also seen in some patients who did not respond.

Spanning cysteine to phenylalanine, the CDR3 consists of 15 amino acids. Just the 45-base CDR3 DNA is kept, in frame starting at base 1. V loses 1 base of germline sequence and J loses 0 bases, and the interval between the two ends is 8 bases. CDR1 and CDR2 are drawn from the germline V gene (reference sequence): SGHKS, YYEKEE. Genomic DNA was extracted from sorted cells for sequencing of the TCRbeta CDR3 region. The immunoSEQ Assay was used for sequencing of TCRbeta CDR3 regions. Imported from immuneACCESS, the table was reduced by TCRdb to in-frame sequences with V and J called. These copies leave out some clones; in studies compared against another copy, an unresolved V gene accounts for under half, and the cause of the remainder is not known. This sample comprises over 9,000 clones, 86% of them detected only once. Roughly 28% of the sample is held by the ten biggest clonotypes. Of note for this clone: Its antigen specificity is not known. No much larger clone exists at a distance of one base, and base qualities are not known.

Patients with autoimmune disease history or receiving systemic immunosuppression were excluded from the trial. Peripheral blood for TCR sequencing was collected from all dose cohorts at baseline, on cycle 4 day 1, and on cycle 7 day 1. The samples were drawn from a first-in-human, open-label, multicenter phase I dose-escalation trial of ivuxolimab. Adults with locally advanced or metastatic head and neck squamous cell, hepatocellular, melanoma or renal cell carcinoma were enrolled in the trial. Before TCR sequencing, CD4+ T cells and CD8+ T cells were sorted from peripheral blood as separate populations.

This receptor was taken from an adult with an advanced solid tumor such as melanoma, head and neck, liver or kidney cancer. Sample: CD4+ or CD8+ T cells sorted from blood, taken in a trial of the OX40 agonist ivuxolimab. The sequence links TRBV5-5 to TRBJ1-5; the D gene lacks a confident call. The nucleotide sequence is TGTGCCAGCAGCTTGACCACAGTTAGCAATCAGCCCCAGCATTTT. This translates into CASSLTTVSNQPQHF.